This paragraph covers one T cell receptor (beta chain) sequence. Its antigen remains unidentified. The sample holds no much larger clone one base away, and base qualities are not on file. Whole blood was collected in K2EDTA tubes by collaborating institutions according to the institutions' own protocols. Collaborator samples were shipped for TCRbeta analysis as frozen whole blood, isolated PBMCs, or DNA extracted from either sample type. This sample was included in a study of blood T cell repertoires in COVID-19 (dated by TCRdb to 2018 to 2021). In the study overall: Collaborator samples came from the United States, Italy and Spain and covered acute and convalescent phases of COVID-19. The repertoires were made available in a free public database intended to serve as a resource for research on the immune response to SARS-CoV-2. The samples were drawn from the first 160 participants of the ongoing ImmuneRACE study and from 950 to 1,500 subjects provided by 6 global collaborators. Where available, HLA class I and class II types were taken from metadata supplied by the sample provider and were not determined by assay-based typing. Sample metadata almost always included a de-identified subject ID, COVID-19 status, age in years and sex. The material from the prospective study consisted of cDNA or gDNA derived from T cells, B-cell-depleted T cells, or PBMCs. Subjects who had been exposed to COVID-19, were actively infected with it, or had recovered from it provided the deeply sampled blood TCRbeta repertoires that made up the dataset. Study-level results and caveats: Clinical and demographic metadata were provided uncurated, with the amount varying by source and participant.

Relative to germline, V is 3 bases shorter and J is 0 bases shorter, with 11 bases between their ends. The germline V gene (reference sequence) gives CDR1 as MNHEY and CDR2 as SMNVEV. The CDR3 holds 16 amino acids from the cysteine to the phenylalanine. Only the CDR3 region is kept as DNA, spanning 48 bases read in frame from base 1. The immunoSEQ Assay, a bias-controlled multiplex PCR, was used to amplify TCRbeta CDR3 regions from genomic DNA. Processing in the source paper ran as follows. The number of nucleated cells in each sample was estimated from the amplification of reference gene primers within the assay. To quantify the absolute abundance of each unique TCRbeta CDR3 rearrangement, sequence reads were collapsed and filtered. For each sample, productive Simpson clonality was calculated by taking the square root of Simpson's diversity index across productive rearrangements. TCRdb obtained this table from immuneACCESS and retained in-frame rearrangements with V and J assigned. These tables miss some clones; where compared with another copy, unresolved V genes account for less than half of the shortfall, and the remainder is unexplained. For V, J and clone size, that table is used; D and trimming come from the DNA. A total of about 45,000 clones appear in this sample, roughly nine tenths of them only once. The ten largest clones take up 9.2% of the sample.

Sequencing was done on a sample of peripheral blood. Recombination joined TRBV27 with TRBJ2-2; the best D guess is TRBD1, with 5 bases matching. The clonotype was recovered from a human donor in a cohort sampled during active COVID-19. The nucleotide sequence is TGTGCCAGCAGTTTCGTAGGGGAACCGAACACCGGGGAGCTGTTTTTT. The encoded protein is CASSFVGEPNTGELFF.